This TCR beta chain was identified during a study of beta chain features in type 1 diabetes. About the study: Across every sample, 85 million to 120 million sorted cells were examined in total.

What was sequenced were expressed TCRB transcripts, since all of the isolated RNA had been reverse transcribed. Assay: immunoSEQ multiplex PCR; the TCRdb copy retains only in-frame clones and omits some. The sample lists around 140,000 clones; roughly 10% were seen once. CD4+ cells of the naive, central memory, regulatory and stem cell-like memory types were sorted via CD45RO/CCR7/CD25/CD127/CD95/CD27. Trimming stripped 2 bases from V and 2 bases from J, with 9 bases between. CDR1 SGHNT and CDR2 YYREEE come from the germline V gene (reference sequence). This CDR3 is 14 amino acids long. Whole-study results and caveats: Shortening of TCRB CDR3s, moderate but significant, appeared in all four CD4+ subsets of Type 1 diabetes patients. With patients and controls alike, PCR might favor shorter templates to an equal degree. Here, the possible influence of HLA type (on TCRB rearrangement) remained unresolved.

This clone has only a few counts. As yet, its antigen is unknown. This chain links TRBV5-4 with TRBJ2-3, with a tentative D call TRBD2 (6 bases). Input material: central memory CD4+ T cells from blood. This sequence was found in a man in his thirties or forties with type 1 diabetes. CDR3 loop: CASSFAGSTDTQYF. CDR3 DNA sequence: TGTGCCAGCAGCTTTGCGGGGTCCACAGATACGCAGTATTTT.